This is a list of T cell receptor beta chains from one sample in a study of T cell responses to AZD1222 COVID-19 vaccine. Some clones are missing from TCRdb's copy, which holds only in-frame ones; the method was immunoSEQ multiplex PCR. Of roughly 120,000 clones listed, around 90% were seen once; the top ten hold roughly 4%. Sequenced material: peripheral blood, taken 28 days after the second AZD1222 dose. The receptors originated from an adult who received the AZD1222 COVID-19 vaccine. Each CDR3 is given with its conserved first and last residue. The D gene is left open where the match is weak. Rows give clone size only sometimes, using once, few, many, or a class for an expanded clone.

clone size: NA
V gene: TRBV30
J gene: TRBJ2-3
D gene: NA
CDR3 DNA: TGTGCCTGGCGGCCGGGCAGGGTGGCAGATACGCAGTATTTT
CDR3 protein: CAWRPGRVADTQYF

clone size: NA
V gene: TRBV23-1
J gene: TRBJ1-2
D gene: TRBD1
CDR3 DNA: TGCGCCAGCAGTCAATGGGACAGGGACCATACTAACTATGGCTACACCTTC
CDR3 protein: CASSQWDRDHTNYGYTF

clone size: NA
V gene: TRBV6-6
J gene: TRBJ2-3
D gene: TRBD2
CDR3 DNA: TGTGCCAGCAGTCGCCTCCGGGGAAGACTAGCGGGAGACGTTTTGAGCACAGATACGCAGTATTTT
CDR3 protein: CASSRLRGRLAGDVLSTDTQYF

clone size: NA
V gene: TRBV7-9
J gene: TRBJ2-2
D gene: TRBD1
CDR3 DNA: TGTGCCAGCAGATCGACAGGGCGCACCGGGGAGCTGTTTTTT
CDR3 protein: CASRSTGRTGELFF

clone size: NA
V gene: TRBV27
J gene: TRBJ2-1
D gene: NA
CDR3 DNA: TGTGCCAGCAGTTTAAGGGCGGTATCCTCCTACAATGAGCAGTTCTTC
CDR3 protein: CASSLRAVSSYNEQFF

clone size: NA
V gene: TRBV18
J gene: TRBJ2-2
D gene: TRBD1
CDR3 DNA: TGTGCCAGCTCTTTGTGGACAGGGGAGAAGACCGGGGAGCTGTTTTTT
CDR3 protein: CASSLWTGEKTGELFF

clone size: once
V gene: TRBV7-3
J gene: TRBJ2-1
D gene: TRBD2
CDR3 DNA: TGTGCCAGCAGCCTCAGCGGGGGGGGCCCCAATGAGCAGTTCTTC
CDR3 protein: CASSLSGGGPNEQFF

clone size: NA
V gene: TRBV11-3
J gene: TRBJ2-1
D gene: TRBD2
CDR3 DNA: TGTGCCAGCAGCTTAGAGCGGGAGACCTACAATGAGCAGTTCTTC
CDR3 protein: CASSLERETYNEQFF

clone size: NA
V gene: TRBV11-2
J gene: TRBJ1-5
D gene: NA
CDR3 DNA: TGTGCCAGCAGCTTAGAATCCCATCAGCCCCAGCATTTT
CDR3 protein: CASSLESHQPQHF

clone size: few
V gene: TRBV6-4
J gene: TRBJ1-5
D gene: NA
CDR3 DNA: TGTGCCAGCAGTGACTCAAAGGGCCAGGGTGGTTATCAGCCCCAGCATTTT
CDR3 protein: CASSDSKGQGGYQPQHF

clone size: NA
V gene: TRBV6-2/TRBV6-3
J gene: TRBJ2-1
D gene: TRBD2
CDR3 DNA: TGTGCCAGCAGCAGGACTAGCGGGGGGTGGAATGAGCAGTTCTTC
CDR3 protein: CASSRTSGGWNEQFF

clone size: NA
V gene: TRBV30
J gene: TRBJ2-4
D gene: NA
CDR3 DNA: TGTGCCTGGGAGGGGATAGCCAAGGACATTCAGTACTTC
CDR3 protein: CAWEGIAKDIQYF

clone size: NA
V gene: TRBV19
J gene: TRBJ2-7
D gene: TRBD2
CDR3 DNA: TGTGCCAGTAGTATAAACGGGAGGAACCCCTACGAGCAGTACTTC
CDR3 protein: CASSINGRNPYEQYF

clone size: few
V gene: TRBV19
J gene: TRBJ2-7
D gene: TRBD2
CDR3 DNA: TGTGCCAGTAGCATGACGGGAGGCAGGGTGACCTACGAGCAGTACTTC
CDR3 protein: CASSMTGGRVTYEQYF

clone size: once
V gene: TRBV29-1
J gene: TRBJ2-1
D gene: NA
CDR3 DNA: TGCAGCGTTGGAAAAGGAGCTACCCGCAATGAGCAGTTCTTC
CDR3 protein: CSVGKGATRNEQFF

clone size: NA
V gene: TRBV25-1
J gene: TRBJ1-5
D gene: TRBD1
CDR3 DNA: TGTGCCAGCAGTGGGACAGGGGTCAATCAGCCCCAGCATTTT
CDR3 protein: CASSGTGVNQPQHF

clone size: NA
V gene: TRBV28
J gene: TRBJ2-5
D gene: NA
CDR3 DNA: TGTGCCAGCAGGTCCTCGCCGGTTACCCAGTACTTC
CDR3 protein: CASRSSPVTQYF

clone size: few
V gene: TRBV7-9
J gene: TRBJ1-6
D gene: TRBD1
CDR3 DNA: TGTGCCAGCAGCTTTGGGGACAGGGATAGTTCACCCCTCCACTTT
CDR3 protein: CASSFGDRDSSPLHF

clone size: NA
V gene: TRBV7-3
J gene: TRBJ1-2
D gene: NA
CDR3 DNA: TGTGCCAGCAGCTTGGGGGGGATCACCGACTATGGCTACACCTTC
CDR3 protein: CASSLGGITDYGYTF

clone size: NA
V gene: TRBV3-1/TRBV3-2
J gene: TRBJ1-2
D gene: NA
CDR3 DNA: TGTGCCAGCAGCCAAGATGGACAGTCTGTGCGTGGCTACACCTTC
CDR3 protein: CASSQDGQSVRGYTF

clone size: NA
V gene: TRBV6-5
J gene: TRBJ1-1
D gene: NA
CDR3 DNA: TGTGCCAGCAGTTACTCACAGGACACTGAAGCTTTCTTT
CDR3 protein: CASSYSQDTEAFF

clone size: NA
V gene: TRBV11-3
J gene: TRBJ2-2
D gene: TRBD2
CDR3 DNA: TGTGCCAGCAGCACCTTAGCGGGAATCACCGGGGAGCTGTTTTTT
CDR3 protein: CASSTLAGITGELFF

clone size: once
V gene: TRBV10-3
J gene: TRBJ1-3
D gene: NA
CDR3 DNA: TGTGCCAACTCTCTCAACGCTGGAAACACCATATATTTT
CDR3 protein: CANSLNAGNTIYF

clone size: NA
V gene: TRBV9
J gene: TRBJ2-7
D gene: TRBD1
CDR3 DNA: TGTGCCAGCAGCGTCGGGACAGAGATCTACGAGCAGTACTTC
CDR3 protein: CASSVGTEIYEQYF

clone size: NA
V gene: TRBV27
J gene: TRBJ1-2
D gene: NA
CDR3 DNA: TGTGCCAGCCGGAGTTCTGGCTACACCTTC
CDR3 protein: CASRSSGYTF

clone size: NA
V gene: TRBV19
J gene: TRBJ2-1
D gene: TRBD2
CDR3 DNA: TGTGCCAGTAGCACATCCGGGAGGAGAAATGAGCAGTTCTTC
CDR3 protein: CASSTSGRRNEQFF

clone size: NA
V gene: TRBV28
J gene: TRBJ1-2
D gene: TRBD1
CDR3 DNA: TGTGCCAGCAGTCGGGGACAGGGGGCGGTGGGGCACTATGGCTACACCTTC
CDR3 protein: CASSRGQGAVGHYGYTF

clone size: NA
V gene: TRBV4-2
J gene: TRBJ1-5
D gene: NA
CDR3 DNA: TGTGCCAGCAGCCAAGATCGCGGTAGCAATCAGCCCCAGCATTTT
CDR3 protein: CASSQDRGSNQPQHF

clone size: NA
V gene: TRBV6-2/TRBV6-3
J gene: TRBJ1-6
D gene: NA
CDR3 DNA: TGTGCCAGCAGTTACTCTGAATCAGGGGCCGGATCACCCCTCCACTTT
CDR3 protein: CASSYSESGAGSPLHF

clone size: NA
V gene: TRBV5-1
J gene: TRBJ2-3
D gene: TRBD2
CDR3 DNA: TGCGCCAGCAGCTTGGGGCCTAGCGGTCCTAATACGCAGTATTTT
CDR3 protein: CASSLGPSGPNTQYF

clone size: NA
V gene: TRBV7-3
J gene: TRBJ2-3
D gene: NA
CDR3 DNA: TGTGCCAGCAGCTTATTACTAGGGAACACAGATACGCAGTATTTT
CDR3 protein: CASSLLLGNTDTQYF

clone size: NA
V gene: TRBV11-2
J gene: TRBJ1-1
D gene: TRBD1
CDR3 DNA: TGTGCCAGCACGTCCTCAGGGGGCTATACTGAAGCTTTCTTT
CDR3 protein: CASTSSGGYTEAFF

clone size: once
V gene: TRBV6-2/TRBV6-3
J gene: TRBJ2-3
D gene: NA
CDR3 DNA: TGTGCCAGCAGTCCCCCGGGACACCTAACTAGCACAGATACGCAGTATTTT
CDR3 protein: CASSPPGHLTSTDTQYF

clone size: NA
V gene: TRBV5-4
J gene: TRBJ1-6
D gene: TRBD1
CDR3 DNA: TGTGCCAGCAGAAGGGACAGGGGGACTAATTCACCCCTCCACTTT
CDR3 protein: CASRRDRGTNSPLHF

clone size: NA
V gene: TRBV18
J gene: TRBJ1-1
D gene: NA
CDR3 DNA: TGTGCCAGCTCACCGGACCTCCCAGAAGCTGAAGCTTTCTTT
CDR3 protein: CASSPDLPEAEAFF

clone size: few
V gene: TRBV15
J gene: TRBJ2-1
D gene: TRBD2
CDR3 DNA: TGTGCCACCAGCAGAGATAGCGGGGGGGCCTACAATGAGCAGTTCTTC
CDR3 protein: CATSRDSGGAYNEQFF

clone size: once
V gene: TRBV2
J gene: TRBJ1-1
D gene: NA
CDR3 DNA: TGTGCCAGCACTGTAGTCATGAACACTGAAGCTTTCTTT
CDR3 protein: CASTVVMNTEAFF

clone size: NA
V gene: TRBV19
J gene: TRBJ2-7
D gene: TRBD1
CDR3 DNA: TGTGCCAGTAGTATCGGGACAGGCAACTACGAGCAGTACTTC
CDR3 protein: CASSIGTGNYEQYF

clone size: NA
V gene: TRBV4-1
J gene: TRBJ1-4
D gene: NA
CDR3 DNA: TGCGCCAGCACCACCATTCCGGATTCCTCCGAAAAACTGTTTTTT
CDR3 protein: CASTTIPDSSEKLFF

clone size: NA
V gene: TRBV27
J gene: TRBJ1-2
D gene: NA
CDR3 DNA: TGTGCCAGCAGGCCTGCAGGGCTAAACTATGGCTACACCTTC
CDR3 protein: CASRPAGLNYGYTF

clone size: NA
V gene: TRBV7-9
J gene: TRBJ2-7
D gene: TRBD1
CDR3 DNA: TGTGCCAGCAGCTTAGCGAATACCGGGACAGCCTCCTACGAGCAGTACTTC
CDR3 protein: CASSLANTGTASYEQYF

clone size: NA
V gene: TRBV30
J gene: TRBJ2-7
D gene: NA
CDR3 DNA: TGTGCCTGGAGTGCCTTGGTGGGGCAGTACTTC
CDR3 protein: CAWSALVGQYF

clone size: NA
V gene: TRBV5-1
J gene: TRBJ2-2
D gene: TRBD1
CDR3 DNA: TGCGCCAGCAGCTTTAACAGGGGGCTTAACACCGGGGAGCTGTTTTTT
CDR3 protein: CASSFNRGLNTGELFF

clone size: NA
V gene: TRBV6-2/TRBV6-3
J gene: TRBJ2-1
D gene: TRBD1
CDR3 DNA: TGTGCCAGCAGTTACTCGGGGGACAGATTTGAACATGAGCAGTTCTTC
CDR3 protein: CASSYSGDRFEHEQFF

clone size: NA
V gene: TRBV9
J gene: TRBJ2-7
D gene: NA
CDR3 DNA: TGTGCCAGCAGCGTGTGGGAGTCAGGGCGCGAGCAGTACTTC
CDR3 protein: CASSVWESGREQYF

clone size: NA
V gene: TRBV7-2
J gene: TRBJ1-3
D gene: NA
CDR3 DNA: TGTGCCAGCAGCGAATCCGGCACACAAAGAAACACCATATATTTT
CDR3 protein: CASSESGTQRNTIYF

clone size: few
V gene: TRBV28
J gene: TRBJ1-5
D gene: NA
CDR3 DNA: TGTGCCAGCAAGTCCACAGCACAGAATCAGCCCCAGCATTTT
CDR3 protein: CASKSTAQNQPQHF

clone size: NA
V gene: TRBV27
J gene: TRBJ1-4
D gene: NA
CDR3 DNA: TGTGCCAGCAGTTTATGGGGACGTGGGGTTTCGGGTGAAAAACTGTTTTTT
CDR3 protein: CASSLWGRGVSGEKLFF

clone size: NA
V gene: TRBV9
J gene: TRBJ1-1
D gene: NA
CDR3 DNA: TGTGCCAGCAGTGGGGTGGGGAACACTGAAGCTTTCTTT
CDR3 protein: CASSGVGNTEAFF

clone size: NA
V gene: TRBV18
J gene: TRBJ1-3
D gene: TRBD1
CDR3 DNA: TGTGCCAGCTCACAAACAGGGGCTGGAAACACCATATATTTT
CDR3 protein: CASSQTGAGNTIYF

clone size: NA
V gene: TRBV4-2
J gene: TRBJ1-1
D gene: TRBD1
CDR3 DNA: TGTGCCAGCAGCCAGACTCCAGACAGGGGGCACACTGAAGCTTTCTTT
CDR3 protein: CASSQTPDRGHTEAFF

clone size: NA
V gene: TRBV19
J gene: TRBJ1-5
D gene: NA
CDR3 DNA: TGTGCCAGTAGTATAGAAGGAGCTCCCTTACTGTATAGCAATCAGCCCCAGCATTTT
CDR3 protein: CASSIEGAPLLYSNQPQHF

clone size: once
V gene: TRBV28
J gene: TRBJ1-4
D gene: TRBD1
CDR3 DNA: TGTGCCAGCAGTTTAAGGGGACAGGGTAATGAAAAACTGTTTTTT
CDR3 protein: CASSLRGQGNEKLFF

clone size: NA
V gene: TRBV6-1
J gene: TRBJ2-5
D gene: NA
CDR3 DNA: TGTGCCAGCAGTGAAGTTTGGGCAGGACAAGAGACCCAGTACTTC
CDR3 protein: CASSEVWAGQETQYF

clone size: once
V gene: TRBV30
J gene: TRBJ2-7
D gene: NA
CDR3 DNA: TGTGCCTGGAGTGTACTGCCCCCGGGTCGCGAGCAGTACTTC
CDR3 protein: CAWSVLPPGREQYF

clone size: once
V gene: TRBV12-3/TRBV12-4
J gene: TRBJ1-5
D gene: NA
CDR3 DNA: TGTGCCAGCAGTTTATCGCAGCCCCAGCATTTT
CDR3 protein: CASSLSQPQHF

clone size: NA
V gene: TRBV19
J gene: TRBJ1-1
D gene: TRBD1
CDR3 DNA: TGTGCCAGTAGGGGACAGTTCATGAACACTGAAGCTTTCTTT
CDR3 protein: CASRGQFMNTEAFF

clone size: NA
V gene: TRBV12-3/TRBV12-4
J gene: TRBJ1-2
D gene: NA
CDR3 DNA: TGTGCCAGCAGTTTAGTAGGGGGGAATGGCTACACCTTC
CDR3 protein: CASSLVGGNGYTF

clone size: NA
V gene: TRBV9
J gene: TRBJ2-7
D gene: TRBD2
CDR3 DNA: TGTGCCAGCAGCGGGACTAGCGGGTCCTACGAGCAGTACTTC
CDR3 protein: CASSGTSGSYEQYF